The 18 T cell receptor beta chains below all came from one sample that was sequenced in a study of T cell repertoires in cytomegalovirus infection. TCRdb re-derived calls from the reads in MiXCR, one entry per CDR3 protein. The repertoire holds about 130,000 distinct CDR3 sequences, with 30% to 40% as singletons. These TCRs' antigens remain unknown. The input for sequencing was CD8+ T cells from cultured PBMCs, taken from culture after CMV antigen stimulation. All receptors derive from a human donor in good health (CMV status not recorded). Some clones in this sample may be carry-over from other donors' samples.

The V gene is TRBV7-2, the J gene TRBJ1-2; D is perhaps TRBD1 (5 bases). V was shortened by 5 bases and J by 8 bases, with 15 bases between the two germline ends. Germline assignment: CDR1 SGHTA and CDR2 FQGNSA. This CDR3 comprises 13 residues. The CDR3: CASSPAGGNGYTF. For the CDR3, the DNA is TGTGCCAGCAGCCCAGCGGGGGGTAACGGCTACACCTTC. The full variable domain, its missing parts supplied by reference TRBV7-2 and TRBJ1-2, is GAGVSQSPSNKVTEKGKDVELRCDPISGHTALYWYRQSLGQGLEFLIYFQGNSAPDKSGLPSDRFSAERTGGSVSTLTIQRTQQEDSAVYLCASSPAGGNGYTFGSGTRLTVV.

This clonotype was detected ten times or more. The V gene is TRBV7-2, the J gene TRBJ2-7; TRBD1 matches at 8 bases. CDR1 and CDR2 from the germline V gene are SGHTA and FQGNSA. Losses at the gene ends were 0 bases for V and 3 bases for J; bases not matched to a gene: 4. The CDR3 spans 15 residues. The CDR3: CASSLAQGASYEQYF. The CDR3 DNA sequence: TGTGCCAGCAGCTTAGCGCAGGGGGCCAGCTACGAGCAGTACTTC.

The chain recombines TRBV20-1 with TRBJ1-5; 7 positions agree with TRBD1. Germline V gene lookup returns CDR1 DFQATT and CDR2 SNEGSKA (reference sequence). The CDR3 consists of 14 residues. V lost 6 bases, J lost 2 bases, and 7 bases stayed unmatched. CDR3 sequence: CSAKTGRGNQPQHF. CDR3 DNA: TGCAGTGCCAAGACAGGGAGGGGCAATCAGCCCCAGCATTTT.

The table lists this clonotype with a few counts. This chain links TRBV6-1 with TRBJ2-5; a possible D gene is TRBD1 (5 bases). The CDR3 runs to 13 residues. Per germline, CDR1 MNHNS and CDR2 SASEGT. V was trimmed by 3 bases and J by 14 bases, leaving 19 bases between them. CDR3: CASSEIGAYLEYF. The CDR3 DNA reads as TGTGCCAGCAGTGAGATAGGGGCGTACTTGGAATACTTC.

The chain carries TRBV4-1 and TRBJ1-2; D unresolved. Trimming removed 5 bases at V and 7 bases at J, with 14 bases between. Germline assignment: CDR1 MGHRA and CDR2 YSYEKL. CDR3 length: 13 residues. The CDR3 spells CASSSEAGFGYTF. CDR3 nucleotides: TGCGCCAGCAGCTCTGAAGCTGGCTTTGGCTACACCTTC.

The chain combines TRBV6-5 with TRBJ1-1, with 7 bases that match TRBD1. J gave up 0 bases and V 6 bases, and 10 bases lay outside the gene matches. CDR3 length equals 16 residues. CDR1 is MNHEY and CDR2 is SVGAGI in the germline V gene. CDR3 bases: TGTGCCAGCAGCCTTTACGCCGGGACAGTGAACACTGAAGCTTTCTTT. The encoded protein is CASSLYAGTVNTEAFF.

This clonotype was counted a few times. In nucleotides, the CDR3 is TGCGCCAGCAGCCTGGCAGGGTTTACCGGGGAGCTGTTTTTT. Its translation is CASSLAGFTGELFF. The chain employs TRBV4-1 and TRBJ2-2, with D possibly matching TRBD1 (5 bases). Looked up from germline, CDR1 is MGHRA and CDR2 is YSYEKL. The CDR3 runs 14 residues. Trimming shortened V by 4 bases and J by 5 bases, and 11 bases separated the two germline ends.

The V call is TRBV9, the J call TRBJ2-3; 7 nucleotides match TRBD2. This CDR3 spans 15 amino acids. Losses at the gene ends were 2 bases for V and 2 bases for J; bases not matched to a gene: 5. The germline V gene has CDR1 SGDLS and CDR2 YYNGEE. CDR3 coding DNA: TGTGCCAGCAGCGTGACTAGCAGACACACAGATACGCAGTATTTT. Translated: CASSVTSRHTDTQYF.

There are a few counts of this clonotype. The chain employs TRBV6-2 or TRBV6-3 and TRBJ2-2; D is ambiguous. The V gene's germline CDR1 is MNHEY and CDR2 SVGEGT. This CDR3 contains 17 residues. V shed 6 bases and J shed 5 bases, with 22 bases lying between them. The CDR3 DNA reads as TGTGCCAGCAGCCCCGAACCCCAGGACGTTAGGACCGGGGAGCTGTTTTTT. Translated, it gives CASSPEPQDVRTGELFF.

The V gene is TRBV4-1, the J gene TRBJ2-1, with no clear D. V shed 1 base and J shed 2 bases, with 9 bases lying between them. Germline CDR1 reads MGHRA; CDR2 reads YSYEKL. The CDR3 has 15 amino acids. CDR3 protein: CASSQANTAYNEQFF. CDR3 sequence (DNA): TGCGCCAGCAGCCAAGCGAACACAGCCTACAATGAGCAGTTCTTC.

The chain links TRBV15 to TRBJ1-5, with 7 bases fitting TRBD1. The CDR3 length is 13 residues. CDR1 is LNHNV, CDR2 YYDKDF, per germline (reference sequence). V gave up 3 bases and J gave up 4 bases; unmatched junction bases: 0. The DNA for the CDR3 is TGTGCCACCAGCAGGGGACAGAATCAGCCCCAGCATTTT. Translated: CATSRGQNQPQHF.

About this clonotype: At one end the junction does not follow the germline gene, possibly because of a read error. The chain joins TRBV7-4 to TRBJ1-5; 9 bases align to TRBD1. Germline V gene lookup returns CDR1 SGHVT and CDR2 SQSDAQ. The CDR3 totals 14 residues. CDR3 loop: CACSRTGGNQPQHF. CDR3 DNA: TGTGCCTGCAGCCGGACAGGGGGCAATCAGCCCCAGCATTTT.

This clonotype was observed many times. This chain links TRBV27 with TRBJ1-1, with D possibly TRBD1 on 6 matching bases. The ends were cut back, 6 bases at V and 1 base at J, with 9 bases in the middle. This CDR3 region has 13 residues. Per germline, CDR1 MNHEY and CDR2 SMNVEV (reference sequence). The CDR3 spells CASSLGGNTEAFF. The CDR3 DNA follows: TGTGCCAGCAGCTTAGGGGGGAACACTGAAGCTTTCTTT.

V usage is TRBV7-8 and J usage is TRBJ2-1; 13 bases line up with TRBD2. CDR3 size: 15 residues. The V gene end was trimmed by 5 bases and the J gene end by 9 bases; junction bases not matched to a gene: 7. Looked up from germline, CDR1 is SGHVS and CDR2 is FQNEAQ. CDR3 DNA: TGTGCCAGCAGCCCGAGGACTAGCGGGGGCCCTGAGCAGTTCTTC. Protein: CASSPRTSGGPEQFF.

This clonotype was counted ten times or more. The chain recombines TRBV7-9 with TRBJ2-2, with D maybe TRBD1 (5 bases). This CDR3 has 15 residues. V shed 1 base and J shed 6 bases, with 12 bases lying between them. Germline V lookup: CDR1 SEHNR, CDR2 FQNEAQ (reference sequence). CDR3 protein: CASSLDRRSPGELFF. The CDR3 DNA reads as TGTGCCAGCAGCTTAGACAGGCGTAGCCCCGGGGAGCTGTTTTTT. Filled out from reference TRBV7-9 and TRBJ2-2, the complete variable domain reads DTGVSQNPRHKITKRGQNVTFRCDPISEHNRLYWYRQTLGQGPEFLTYFQNEAQLEKSRLLSDRFSAERPKGSFSTLEIQRTEQGDSAMYLCASSLDRRSPGELFFGEGSRLTVL.

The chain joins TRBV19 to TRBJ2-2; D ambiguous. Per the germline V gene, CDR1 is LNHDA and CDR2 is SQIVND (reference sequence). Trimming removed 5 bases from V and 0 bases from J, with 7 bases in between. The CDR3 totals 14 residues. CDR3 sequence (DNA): TGTGCCAGTAGTTGGGGTGCGAACACCGGGGAGCTGTTTTTT. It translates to CASSWGANTGELFF.

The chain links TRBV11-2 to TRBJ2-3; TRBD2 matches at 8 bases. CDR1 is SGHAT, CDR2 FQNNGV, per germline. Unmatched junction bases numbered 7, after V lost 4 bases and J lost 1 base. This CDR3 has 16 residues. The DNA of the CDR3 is TGTGCCAGCAGCTCCCGGTCAGCGGGGGGCACAGATACGCAGTATTTT. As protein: CASSSRSAGGTDTQYF.

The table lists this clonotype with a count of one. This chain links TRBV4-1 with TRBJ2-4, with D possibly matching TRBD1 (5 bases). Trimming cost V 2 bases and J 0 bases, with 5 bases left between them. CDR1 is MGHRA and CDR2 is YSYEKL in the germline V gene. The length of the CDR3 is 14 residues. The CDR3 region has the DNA TGCGCCAGCAGCCAAAGGGGAGCCAAAAACATTCAGTACTTC. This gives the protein CASSQRGAKNIQYF.